The next 23 T cell receptor beta chains were all read from a single sample in a study of human T cells and chemical hapten exposure. Each CDR3 protein is one row after TCRdb ran MiXCR on the RACE reads. In the table there are under 450,000 distinct CDR3 sequences, about 6% of which are singletons. Time point noted: patch test 2, 6 weeks after DPC sensitization. Treatment of the sample: therapeutic diphenylcyclopropenone sensitization with weekly scalp DPC. The sample consisted of whole blood, taken in connection with sensitization to the hapten diphenylcyclopropenone (DPC). These receptors came from a woman under 30 with alopecia areata. Some clones in this sample may be carry-over from other donors' samples.

This clonotype was detected only a few times. The chain recombines TRBV9 with TRBJ2-7; 7 nucleotides line up with TRBD1. The junction had 19 bases not matched to a gene; V was cut back by 4 bases and J by 6 bases. The germline CDR1 and CDR2 sequences are SGDLS and YYNGEE. CDR3 length: 17 residues. The CDR3 bases are TGTGCCAGCAGCCCCTCATCTGAACAGGGGAAGTTTGGCGAGCAGTACTTC. Amino acid sequence: CASSPSSEQGKFGEQYF.

V usage is TRBV4-1 and J usage is TRBJ2-2; D gene unclear. Germline V gives CDR1 MGHRA, CDR2 YSYEKL. The CDR3 totals 15 residues. Trimming cost V 0 bases and J 5 bases, with 10 bases left between them. CDR3 sequence (DNA): TGCGCCAGCAGCCAAGATCGTAGAAAAACCGGGGAGCTGTTTTTT. Its protein is CASSQDRRKTGELFF.

This clonotype has a handful of counts. V and J are TRBV11-3 and TRBJ1-6; 12 bases map to TRBD1. With V trimmed by 6 bases and J by 7 bases, 16 bases remained unmatched. The germline V gene has CDR1 SGHNT and CDR2 YENEEA. This CDR3 is built from 19 residues. CDR3 DNA: TGTGCCAGCAGATACAATCCTGGGACAGGGGGCAGGGGGAATTCACCCCTCCACTTT. Translation: CASRYNPGTGGRGNSPLHF.

This chain uses TRBV12-5 with TRBJ2-3; D uncertain. CDR1 LGHNT and CDR2 FRNRAP come from the germline V gene. This CDR3 spans 13 amino acids. V was cut by 3 bases and J by 2 bases, with 6 bases left in between. The CDR3 spells CASGLYTTDTQYF. The CDR3, as DNA: TGTGCTAGTGGTTTATACACCACAGATACGCAGTATTTT.

This clonotype was found many times. The chain couples TRBV20-1 to TRBJ1-2; D gene unclear. The CDR3 has 15 residues. The germline CDR1 and CDR2 sequences are DFQATT and SNEGSKA (reference sequence). Trimming stripped 0 bases from V and 0 bases from J, with 11 bases between. Here the CDR3 DNA reads TGCAGTGCTAGAGATCCCTTCACAGCTAACTATGGCTACACCTTC. This codes for CSARDPFTANYGYTF.

This clonotype was counted a few times. The genes are TRBV29-1 and TRBJ2-2; D call uncertain. Trimming cost V 5 bases and J 6 bases, with 7 bases left between them. The CDR3 runs to 11 residues. The germline V gene has CDR1 SQVTM and CDR2 ANQGSEA. This CDR3 is CSVSGSGELFF. The CDR3 nucleotides are TGCAGCGTTTCGGGCTCCGGGGAGCTGTTTTTT.

Many counts were recorded for this clonotype. This chain connects TRBV12-3 or TRBV12-4 to TRBJ1-5, with no clear D. Trimming took 3 bases from V and 3 from J, leaving 6 bases between them. The CDR3 is 13 residues long. The CDR3 region is CASSFKTNQPQHF. For the CDR3, the DNA is TGTGCCAGCAGTTTTAAGACCAATCAGCCCCAGCATTTT.

This clonotype was seen a handful of times. The gene calls are TRBV12-3 or TRBV12-4 and TRBJ1-2; 11 nucleotides agree with TRBD1. The CDR3 is 15 amino acids. The V segment lost 3 bases and the J segment 5 bases; nucleotides outside the gene matches: 5. As DNA, the CDR3 is TGTGCCAGCAGTTTGGTAGGGACAGGGGGATATGGCTACACCTTC. Its protein is CASSLVGTGGYGYTF.

This clonotype was detected a few times. V gene TRBV6-2 or TRBV6-3 combines with J gene TRBJ1-5, with 11 nucleotides matching TRBD1. Trimming at V came to 6 bases and at J to 0 bases, leaving 10 bases not matched to a gene. Germline loops: CDR1 MNHEY, CDR2 SVGEGT. The CDR3 is made up of 18 amino acids. This chain's CDR3 is CASRPIAGTGGSNQPQHF. The CDR3 bases are TGTGCCAGCAGGCCCATCGCGGGGACAGGGGGTAGCAATCAGCCCCAGCATTTT.

In its sample, this clonotype was seen a few times. The V and J genes are TRBV3-1 and TRBJ2-7, with unresolved D. The CDR3 has 13 amino acids. The germline V gene has CDR1 LGHDT and CDR2 YNNKEL (reference sequence). Trimming pared 4 bases from V and 1 base from J, leaving 8 bases between. The CDR3 nucleotides are TGTGCCAGCAGCCCGAAGGGTTCCTACGAGCAGTACTTC. It specifies CASSPKGSYEQYF.

In this sample, this clonotype turned up many times. The CDR3 here is CSARRQGAAEAFF. CDR3 coding DNA: TGCAGTGCTAGGCGGCAGGGGGCTGCTGAAGCTTTCTTT. This rearrangement joins TRBV20-1 to TRBJ1-1; 8 bases line up with TRBD1. The CDR3 is 13 residues long. Germline V lookup: CDR1 DFQATT, CDR2 SNEGSKA (reference sequence). The V gene end was trimmed by 3 bases and the J gene end by 6 bases; junction bases not matched to a gene: 6.

In its sample, this clonotype was seen many times. The chain couples TRBV9 to TRBJ2-6; 8 bases match TRBD2. CDR3 length: 20 amino acids. Germline V gives CDR1 SGDLS, CDR2 YYNGEE. V lost 2 bases, J lost 2 bases, and 15 bases stayed unmatched. This chain's CDR3 is CASSVPPQNREGTGANVLTF. The DNA of the CDR3 is TGTGCCAGCAGCGTTCCCCCACAAAACCGGGAGGGGACTGGGGCCAACGTCCTGACTTTC.

This clonotype occurred many times. This rearrangement joins TRBV4-2 to TRBJ1-6; no clear D. V lost 5 bases, J lost 9 bases, and 8 bases lay in between. The CDR3 is 12 residues long. CDR1 LGHNA and CDR2 YNFKEQ come from the germline V gene. CDR3 region: CASSDESSPLHF. Here the CDR3 DNA reads TGTGCCAGCAGCGATGAGAGTTCACCCCTCCACTTT.

In this sample, this clonotype turned up a few times. The V gene is TRBV29-1, the J gene TRBJ1-3; D is unresolved. Trimming shortened V by 4 bases and J by 0 bases, and 10 bases separated the two germline ends. The CDR3 has 14 residues. Germline V CDR1 and CDR2: SQVTM, ANQGSEA. CDR3 DNA sequence: TGCAGCGTTGTCGGCACTTACTCTGGAAACACCATATATTTT. It translates to CSVVGTYSGNTIYF.

The chain uses TRBV6-5 and TRBJ2-3; D may match TRBD1 or TRBD2 (5 bases each). CDR3 length: 16 amino acids. Germline CDR1 reads MNHEY; CDR2 reads SVGAGI. The V and J ends lost 2 bases and 3 bases respectively, with 15 bases between them. The CDR3 region has the DNA TGTGCCAGCAGTTACCGGGACCCGGGACCGACAGATACGCAGTATTTT. Translating it yields CASSYRDPGPTDTQYF.

V and J are TRBV7-9 and TRBJ1-6; TRBD1 matches 7 bases. The junction had 12 bases not matched to a gene; V was cut back by 5 bases and J by 5 bases. There are 17 residues in the CDR3. Germline CDR1 reads SEHNR; CDR2 reads FQNEAQ (reference sequence). The CDR3 coding sequence is TGTGCCAGCAGCCCACCAACTCTCGGGACAGATAATTCACCCCTCCACTTT. Its protein is CASSPPTLGTDNSPLHF. The full variable domain, in which reference TRBV7-9 and TRBJ1-6 provide the parts outside the CDR3, is DTGVSQNPRHKITKRGQNVTFRCDPISEHNRLYWYRQTLGQGPEFLTYFQNEAQLEKSRLLSDRFSAERPKGSFSTLEIQRTEQGDSAMYLCASSPPTLGTDNSPLHFGNGTRLTVT.

This clonotype has a handful of counts. The rearrangement links TRBV5-4 to TRBJ1-3; the match to TRBD1 covers 7 bases. CDR1 and CDR2 (germline): SGHNT, YYREEE (reference sequence). There are 15 residues in the CDR3. Trimming took 2 bases from V and 4 from J; bases not matched to a gene: 6. The chain's CDR3 is CASSFTGALGNTIYF. Here the CDR3 DNA reads TGTGCCAGCAGCTTCACAGGGGCGCTGGGAAACACCATATATTTT.

This clonotype turned up a few times. The chain couples TRBV10-3 to TRBJ2-1, with D uncertain. The V gene's germline CDR1 is ENHRY and CDR2 SYGVKD. The CDR3 totals 15 residues. Between the trimmed V and J ends, which lost 6 bases and 1 base, there was a span of 13 bases. The CDR3 protein is CAISPLPLSYNEQFF. Written as DNA, the CDR3 is TGTGCCATCAGCCCGTTACCCTTATCCTACAATGAGCAGTTCTTC.

In this sample, this clonotype turned up many times. The chain combines TRBV5-6 with TRBJ1-5, with D possibly being TRBD1 (6 bases). Germline CDR1 SGHDT, CDR2 YYEEEE. V lost 0 bases and J lost 6, with 13 bases in between. The CDR3 is 15 residues long. CDR3 protein: CASSLAGALGQPQHF. The CDR3, as DNA: TGTGCCAGCAGCTTGGCAGGGGCGTTAGGTCAGCCCCAGCATTTT.

This clonotype was observed many times. This rearrangement joins TRBV10-3 to TRBJ2-7, with unresolved D. CDR1 and CDR2 (germline): ENHRY, SYGVKD. The CDR3 runs 15 residues. Trimming removed 0 bases from V and 4 bases from J, with 13 bases in between. CDR3 DNA sequence: TGTGCCATCAGTGAGTCGCTGGATTCTGGATACGAGCAGTACTTC. Encoded protein: CAISESLDSGYEQYF.

The V call is TRBV5-5, the J call TRBJ1-5, with no clear D. CDR1 and CDR2 (germline): SGHKS, YYEKEE (reference sequence). This CDR3 contains 14 residues. V was clipped by 2 bases and J by 7 bases, with 13 bases between them. This chain's CDR3 is CASSLRHPTQPQHF. The CDR3 DNA reads as TGTGCCAGCAGCTTAAGACACCCAACGCAGCCCCAGCATTTT.

The chain links TRBV7-9 to TRBJ2-7; 11 positions agree with TRBD2. The germline CDR1 and CDR2 sequences are SEHNR and FQNEAQ (reference sequence). This CDR3 region has 17 residues. V was pared by 1 base and J by 1 base, with 6 bases of the junction left unmatched. CDR3: CASSLVAGGPNSYEQYF. CDR3 coding DNA: TGTGCCAGCAGCTTAGTAGCGGGGGGGCCTAATTCCTACGAGCAGTACTTC.

This sequence joins TRBV6-2 or TRBV6-3 and TRBJ2-6; 9 nucleotides agree with TRBD2. The CDR3 loop spans 18 amino acids. With V trimmed by 4 bases and J by 3 bases, 10 bases remained unmatched. Germline V lookup: CDR1 MNHEY, CDR2 SVGEGT. The CDR3: CASSSDGGGAFGANVLTF. The CDR3 nucleotides read TGTGCCAGCAGTTCGGACGGCGGGGGGGCCTTTGGGGCCAACGTCCTGACTTTC.